The 31 T cell receptor beta chains presented below share a single source sample, sequenced in a study of cytomegalovirus exposure and HLA in healthy donors. Use of 60 Vbeta and 13 Jbeta primers characterized the PCR. Repertoires were generated with immunoSEQ multiplex PCR, while TCRdb's copy carries only in-frame clones and drops some. The profile shows more than 95,000 clones, over 70% of them singletons. Sequencing was carried out using PBMCs. The receptors derive from a woman aged 50 to 60 in good health and CMV-seropositive.

Only a few counts were recorded for this clone. The rearrangement joins TRBV9 to TRBJ1-2, with a possible D match to TRBD1 (5 bases). With 6 bases removed from V and 5 bases from J, the gap between germline ends came to 17 bases. This CDR3 contains 14 residues. Germline V gene data show CDR1 as SGDLS and CDR2 as YYNGEE. The CDR3 reads CASTATGGLYGYTF. The CDR3 DNA follows: TGTGCCAGCACCGCGACGGGGGGGTTATATGGCTACACCTTC.

This clone occurred a few times. This chain joins TRBV18 and TRBJ2-7; 7 nucleotides line up with TRBD2. CDR3 length equals 15 residues. Germline CDR1 reads KGHSH; CDR2 reads LQKENI. The V and J ends lost 4 bases and 6 bases, in that order; junction bases with no gene match: 12. The CDR3 spells CASSRISGDLGEQYF. The DNA of the CDR3 is TGTGCCAGCTCACGCATCAGCGGGGACCTTGGCGAGCAGTACTTC.

The chain couples TRBV18 to TRBJ1-5, with D maybe TRBD1 (6 bases). From germline, CDR1 is KGHSH and CDR2 LQKENI. Trimming left V 3 bases short and J 4 bases short, with 10 bases between. The CDR3 contains 14 residues. CDR3 sequence reads: CASSPGHQNQPQHF. The CDR3 nucleotides are TGTGCCAGCTCACCGGGACATCAGAATCAGCCCCAGCATTTT.

About this clone: A read error may produce the germline difference seen at one junction end. The rearrangement joins TRBV4-2 to TRBJ1-6; tentatively, D is TRBD1 (6 bases). The CDR3 extends over 15 amino acids. Germline CDR1 and CDR2: LGHNA and YNFKEQ. The CDR3 reads CAGSQDRGAESPLHF. Written as DNA, the CDR3 is TGTGCCGGCAGCCAAGATCGGGGGGCTGAATCACCCCTCCACTTT.

The V call is TRBV6-5, the J call TRBJ1-2; D is perhaps TRBD1 (6 bases). Germline-derived CDR1 and CDR2 are MNHEY and SVGAGI. This CDR3 contains 14 residues. The germline V and J ends were trimmed by 6 bases and 7 bases, with 18 bases remaining between them. The CDR3 coding sequence is TGTGCCAGCAGCCAACCTAACAGGGTTGGTGGCTACACCTTC. Translation: CASSQPNRVGGYTF.

The V gene is TRBV19, the J gene TRBJ1-1, with 8 bases aligning to TRBD1. This CDR3 has 14 amino acids. Germline CDR1 and CDR2: LNHDA and SQIVND (reference sequence). Trimming took 6 bases from V and 4 from J; bases not matched to a gene: 7. The DNA for the CDR3 is TGTGCCAGTAGGCGAGGACAGGGTATCACTGAAGCTTTCTTT. This gives the protein CASRRGQGITEAFF.

The chain combines TRBV7-8 with TRBJ2-3; D is perhaps TRBD1 (6 bases). This CDR3 region has 16 residues. The V gene lost 3 bases and the J gene lost 2 bases, with 15 bases spanning the gap. Germline CDR1 is SGHVS and CDR2 is FQNEAQ. DNA of the CDR3: TGTGCCAGCAGCTTTAACAGGGACCCCTTCACAGATACGCAGTATTTT. Amino acids: CASSFNRDPFTDTQYF.

The CDR3 loop is CAWRGTADTQYF. The CDR3 DNA follows: TGTGCCTGGAGGGGTACAGCAGATACGCAGTATTTT. V usage is TRBV30 and J usage is TRBJ2-3; D is undetermined. The CDR3 loop spans 12 amino acids. Germline CDR1 reads GTSNPN; CDR2 reads SVGIG (reference sequence). V lost 3 bases, J lost 4 bases, and 8 bases lay in between.

The chain links TRBV2 to TRBJ1-2, with 10 bases aligning to TRBD1. CDR1 and CDR2 from the germline V gene are SNHLY and FYNNEI. The CDR3 has 13 residues. The trim removed 2 bases at V and 14 bases at J, leaving 8 bases unmatched. The CDR3 region has the DNA TGTGCCAGCAGTGAAATTTTGGGACAGGGGAGGACCTTC. Protein product: CASSEILGQGRTF.

This clone was counted once. This sequence joins TRBV15 and TRBJ1-1; D is perhaps TRBD1 (6 bases). V dropped 8 bases and J dropped 2 bases, with 18 bases sitting between them. The CDR3 sequence is 15 residues long. Germline V gives CDR1 LNHNV, CDR2 YYDKDF (reference sequence). DNA of the CDR3: TGTGCCACCTCCGATGATCGGACAGTAAACACTGAAGCTTTCTTT. Encoded protein: CATSDDRTVNTEAFF.

This chain joins TRBV6-1 and TRBJ1-2; D not resolved. This CDR3 has 12 amino acids. The V gene's germline CDR1 is MNHNS and CDR2 SASEGT. V lost 8 bases to trimming and J lost 3 bases, with 10 bases between them. CDR3 bases: TGTGCCAGCCGAGGGTGGGACTATGGCTACACCTTC. Translation gives CASRGWDYGYTF.

The V gene is TRBV18, the J gene TRBJ1-1; D is undetermined. This CDR3 region has 13 residues. Trimming removed 4 bases at V and 1 base at J, with 7 bases between. The germline V gene encodes CDR1 KGHSH and CDR2 LQKENI. This chain's CDR3 is CASSQQRNTEAFF. For the CDR3, the DNA is TGTGCCAGCTCACAACAGAGGAACACTGAAGCTTTCTTT.

The V and J genes are TRBV9 and TRBJ2-7, with D tentatively TRBD2 (6 bases). The germline V and J ends were trimmed by 4 bases and 0 bases, with 11 bases remaining between them. The CDR3 is made up of 14 amino acids. Germline V gene data show CDR1 as SGDLS and CDR2 as YYNGEE. DNA of the CDR3: TGTGCCAGCAGCCCCTCGGACTACTCCTACGAGCAGTACTTC. Protein sequence: CASSPSDYSYEQYF.

The chain has TRBV4-3 and TRBJ1-2; 8 bases fit TRBD1. The CDR3 sequence is 17 residues long. The J segment lost 5 bases and the V segment lost 0 bases, leaving 11 bases of the junction unmatched. Germline CDR1 LGHNA, CDR2 YSLEER. Written as DNA, the CDR3 is TGCGCCAGCAGCCAAGATTGGGCAGGGGGCTATGGGTATGGCTACACCTTC. Amino acid sequence: CASSQDWAGGYGYGYTF.

V and J are TRBV6-5 and TRBJ2-7; TRBD2 is a possible D gene (6 bases). Trimming pared 10 bases from V and 5 bases from J, leaving 15 bases between. The CDR3 spans 12 residues. Germline loops: CDR1 MNHEY, CDR2 SVGAGI. The CDR3 DNA sequence: TGTGCCAACCCGGGACTGAACAACGAGCAGTACTTC. It is translated as CANPGLNNEQYF.

The chain's CDR3 is CASVRRVQYF. The CDR3 DNA sequence: TGTGCCAGCGTCCGACGGGTTCAGTACTTC. The V call is TRBV7-9, the J call TRBJ2-7; D call uncertain. The germline V gene encodes CDR1 SEHNR and CDR2 FQNEAQ (reference sequence). CDR3 length: 10 amino acids. The V and J ends lost 8 bases and 10 bases respectively, with 12 bases between them. Full variable domain (outside the CDR3, taken from reference TRBV7-9 and TRBJ2-7): DTGVSQNPRHKITKRGQNVTFRCDPISEHNRLYWYRQTLGQGPEFLTYFQNEAQLEKSRLLSDRFSAERPKGSFSTLEIQRTEQGDSAMYLCASVRRVQYFGPGTRLTVT.

Comments on this clone: The sample carries other DNA sequences with the same CDR3. This chain connects TRBV5-1 to TRBJ2-5; 9 nucleotides agree with TRBD1. CDR3 length equals 13 residues. V was clipped by 4 bases and J by 3 bases; unmatched bases: 1. The germline CDR1 and CDR2 sequences are SGHRS and YFSETQ. CDR3 DNA: TGCGCCAGCAGCAGGACAGGGGAAGAGACCCAGTACTTC. It encodes CASSRTGEETQYF.

This chain connects TRBV29-1 to TRBJ1-2, with D perhaps TRBD1 (6 bases). V was shortened by 0 bases and J by 8 bases, with 16 bases between the two germline ends. CDR1 is SQVTM, CDR2 ANQGSEA, per germline. This CDR3 spans 14 amino acids. The CDR3 reads CSVEDSAGEGGYTF. For the CDR3, the DNA is TGCAGCGTTGAAGATTCAGCAGGGGAAGGGGGCTACACCTTC.

About this clone itself: A much more abundant neighbour one base away suggests this may be a read error. The chain employs TRBV4-1 and TRBJ2-4, with D maybe TRBD2 (5 bases). The CDR3 spans 18 residues. Trimming cost V 0 bases and J 0 bases, with 15 bases left between them. Per the germline V gene, CDR1 is MGHRA and CDR2 is YSYEKL. For the CDR3, the DNA is TGCGCCAGCAGCCAAGACCCTCTAGCCTTCATAGCCAAAAACATTCAGTACTTC. As protein: CASSQDPLAFIAKNIQYF.

The chain carries TRBV4-3 and TRBJ2-3; 8 bases fit TRBD2. CDR3 length equals 17 residues. Germline-derived CDR1 and CDR2 are LGHNA and YSLEER. The junction had 11 bases not matched to a gene; V was cut back by 4 bases and J by 2 bases. The CDR3 DNA sequence: TGCGCCAGCAGCCTGGGGACAAGGCGGGGGGCCACAGATACGCAGTATTTT. Its protein is CASSLGTRRGATDTQYF.

The chain employs TRBV5-1 and TRBJ2-7; 14 nucleotides match TRBD2. Germline CDR1 SGHRS, CDR2 YFSETQ. This CDR3 comprises 16 residues. Trimming cost V 1 base and J 3 bases; bases outside gene matches: 3. The CDR3 region is CASSLLGLAGVYEQYF. The DNA of the CDR3 is TGCGCCAGCAGCTTGCTGGGACTAGCGGGAGTCTACGAGCAGTACTTC.

This clone was seen just once. The genes are TRBV29-1 and TRBJ2-1, with TRBD1 as a possible D gene (5 bases). V shed 3 bases and J shed 1 base, with 10 bases lying between them. This CDR3 region has 14 residues. In germline, CDR1 is SQVTM, CDR2 ANQGSEA. The DNA for the CDR3 is TGCAGCGTTGAGGGGCAGATGTCCTACAATGAGCAGTTCTTC. Translated, it gives CSVEGQMSYNEQFF.

The V call is TRBV7-9, the J call TRBJ2-2; TRBD1 agrees at 10 bases. This CDR3 contains 16 residues. Germline V gene sequence: CDR1 SEHNR, CDR2 FQNEAQ (reference sequence). J was trimmed by 4 bases and V by 5 bases; bases with no gene match: 7. In DNA form, the CDR3 reads TGTGCCAGCAGCCCGTACGGGACAGGGGTCACCGGGGAGCTGTTTTTT. Its protein is CASSPYGTGVTGELFF.

V usage is TRBV14 and J usage is TRBJ1-2; 9 bases line up with TRBD1. This CDR3 region has 14 residues. V shed 4 bases and J 6 bases; nucleotides not matched to a gene: 6. The V gene's germline CDR1 is SGHDN and CDR2 FVKESK. The CDR3 DNA sequence: TGTGCCAGCAGCCTCTTGACAGGGGGTAATGGCTACACCTTC. This codes for CASSLLTGGNGYTF.

The chain employs TRBV7-9 and TRBJ1-1; D may be TRBD1 (5 bases). This CDR3 comprises 14 residues. Deletions cut 3 bases from V and 4 bases from J, with 12 bases between. The germline V gene encodes CDR1 SEHNR and CDR2 FQNEAQ (reference sequence). The CDR3 loop reads CASSFTPRGTEAFF. The CDR3, as DNA: TGTGCCAGCAGCTTTACACCTAGGGGCACTGAAGCTTTCTTT.

This sequence joins TRBV27 and TRBJ2-1; no firm D call. V lost 3 bases and J lost 6, with 3 bases in between. This CDR3 is 11 amino acids long. CDR1 is MNHEY and CDR2 is SMNVEV in the germline V gene (reference sequence). CDR3 DNA sequence: TGTGCCAGCAGTTTCGGCAATGAGCAGTTCTTC. This encodes CASSFGNEQFF.

The chain combines TRBV14 with TRBJ2-5; 8 nucleotides line up with TRBD2. This CDR3 contains 15 residues. V was pared by 2 bases and J by 2 bases, with 4 bases of the junction left unmatched. Germline assignment: CDR1 SGHDN and CDR2 FVKESK. The CDR3 region has the DNA TGTGCCAGCAGCCAACACCCGGGGGGGCAAGAGACCCAGTACTTC. It translates to CASSQHPGGQETQYF.

The genes are TRBV7-8 and TRBJ2-3; 9 bases map to TRBD2. The CDR3 is made up of 16 amino acids. V shed 1 base and J 4 bases; nucleotides not matched to a gene: 6. CDR1 and CDR2 (germline): SGHVS, FQNEAQ. CDR3 sequence (DNA): TGTGCCAGCAGCTTAGAGGTAGCGGGAGTCCCAGATACGCAGTATTTT. It translates to CASSLEVAGVPDTQYF.

This chain uses TRBV2 with TRBJ2-1; TRBD2 matches at 8 bases. The germline V gene encodes CDR1 SNHLY and CDR2 FYNNEI. This CDR3 is 14 amino acids long. V lost 8 bases and J lost 3; bases outside the gene matches: 6. The CDR3, as DNA: TGTGCCAGCCGTCCCGGGACTAGCTACAATGAGCAGTTCTTC. This codes for CASRPGTSYNEQFF. The full variable domain, rest sourced from reference TRBV2 and TRBJ2-1, is EPEVTQTPSHQVTQMGQEVILRCVPISNHLYFYWYRQILGQKVEFLVSFYNNEISEKSEIFDDQFSVERPDGSNFTLKIRSTKLEDSAMYFCASRPGTSYNEQFFGPGTRLTVL.

This clone was seen more than once but under ten times. The chain uses TRBV7-9 and TRBJ2-3; 8 bases match TRBD2. The germline gives CDR1 SEHNR, CDR2 FQNEAQ (reference sequence). J was trimmed by 2 bases and V by 5 bases; bases with no gene match: 9. The CDR3 spans 16 residues. CDR3 protein: CASSTRLAQFTDTQYF. The CDR3 DNA follows: TGTGCCAGCAGCACCCGACTAGCGCAGTTCACAGATACGCAGTATTTT.

In this sample, this clone turned up a few times. The V gene is TRBV5-6, the J gene TRBJ2-2; weak D call: TRBD2 (6 bases). V lost 3 bases to trimming and J lost 5 bases, with 8 bases between them. The length of the CDR3 is 13 residues. The germline V gene encodes CDR1 SGHDT and CDR2 YYEEEE. The CDR3 protein is CASSSEGTGELFF. The CDR3 nucleotides read TGTGCCAGCAGCTCGGAGGGAACCGGGGAGCTGTTTTTT.